One and the same sample provided the 29 T cell receptor beta chains below, sequenced in a study of T cell repertoires and HLA-DP antigens (dated by TCRdb to 2016 to 2019). Library method: the immunoSEQ multiplex PCR assay. Sourced from immuneACCESS, this table was stored by TCRdb with only in-frame sequences that have V and J called. A share of the clones is absent; for the studies checked, an unresolved V gene accounts for under half, and the remainder has no known explanation. The sample table contains 75,000 to 90,000 clones; only one count was recorded for approximately 86% of them. The ten largest clones capture around 1.7% of the sample. These receptors are not linked to any known antigen. Sequencing used CD4+ T cells from PBMCs. All receptors derive from a man aged 45-60 years in good health and CMV-seronegative.

This chain links TRBV6-5 with TRBJ2-7, with 10 bases aligning to TRBD2. This CDR3 has 15 amino acids. CDR1 and CDR2 from the germline V gene are MNHEY and SVGAGI. The ends lost 4 bases at V and 1 base at J; junction bases unmatched: 4. CDR3 DNA: TGTGCCAGCAGTTTGCTAGCGGGAGAATCCTACGAGCAGTACTTC. Translating gives CASSLLAGESYEQYF.

This CDR3 is CATSSRDKYYGYTF. For the CDR3, the DNA is TGTGCCACCAGCAGCCGGGACAAGTACTATGGCTACACCTTC. The V call is TRBV15, the J call TRBJ1-2; maybe TRBD1 (6 bases). The CDR3 sequence is 14 residues long. Germline V gives CDR1 LNHNV, CDR2 YYDKDF (reference sequence). Trimming left V 3 bases short and J 3 bases short, with 11 bases between.

J is TRBJ1-4 and V is TRBV2, with 12 bases that match TRBD1. The CDR3 is 16 residues long. CDR1 is SNHLY, CDR2 FYNNEI, per germline. With 3 bases clipped from V and 7 bases from J, the junction kept 6 bases outside the gene matches. DNA for the CDR3: TGTGCCAGCAGTGAGGGGACAGGGGGCATGACTGAAAAACTGTTTTTT. As protein: CASSEGTGGMTEKLFF.

Note on this clone: Other DNA sequences in this specimen translate into the identical CDR3. The CDR3 loop reads CASSVGLAGYNEQFF. Here the CDR3 DNA reads TGTGCCAGCAGCGTAGGGCTAGCGGGGTACAATGAGCAGTTCTTC. The chain joins TRBV9 to TRBJ2-1; 9 bases are shared with TRBD2. Germline loops: CDR1 SGDLS, CDR2 YYNGEE. The CDR3 covers 15 residues. The J segment lost 4 bases and the V segment lost 0 bases, leaving 2 bases of the junction unmatched.

This sequence joins TRBV14 and TRBJ2-3, with TRBD2 as a possible D gene (6 bases). The germline V gene has CDR1 SGHDN and CDR2 FVKESK. This CDR3 is built from 18 residues. Trimming removed 2 bases from V and 3 bases from J, with 21 bases in between. CDR3 in DNA: TGTGCCAGCAGCCAAACAACCGGGAGAGTCTTTAGAACAGATACGCAGTATTTT. Translation: CASSQTTGRVFRTDTQYF.

The J gene is TRBJ2-1, the V gene TRBV19; the match to TRBD2 covers 7 bases. Per germline, CDR1 LNHDA and CDR2 SQIVND (reference sequence). V gave up 3 bases and J gave up 4 bases; unmatched junction bases: 9. The length of the CDR3 is 16 residues. CDR3 loop: CASSILPSGEYNEQFF. For the CDR3, the DNA is TGTGCCAGTAGTATCCTCCCTAGCGGAGAGTACAATGAGCAGTTCTTC.

The chain joins TRBV11-2 to TRBJ1-3; maybe TRBD1 (5 bases). Germline V CDR1 and CDR2: SGHAT, FQNNGV. The CDR3 totals 15 residues. With 1 base removed from V and 4 bases from J, the gap between germline ends came to 11 bases. In DNA, the CDR3 is TGTGCCAGCAGCTTAGGGTCCGGGGCCGGAAACACCATATATTTT. This codes for CASSLGSGAGNTIYF.

V gene TRBV27 combines with J gene TRBJ2-5, with 11 bases that match TRBD2. The length of the CDR3 is 15 residues. Per germline, CDR1 MNHEY and CDR2 SMNVEV (reference sequence). V gave up 5 bases and J gave up 0 bases; unmatched junction bases: 2. In DNA form, the CDR3 reads TGTGCCAGCAGTCCTAGCGGGGGGTACCAAGAGACCCAGTACTTC. Amino acid sequence: CASSPSGGYQETQYF.

This chain uses TRBV7-9 with TRBJ2-3; perhaps D is TRBD1 or TRBD2 (5 bases each). This CDR3 is built from 13 residues. V was pared by 5 bases and J by 7 bases, with 13 bases between. Per germline, CDR1 SEHNR and CDR2 FQNEAQ (reference sequence). CDR3 amino acids: CASSPGAVNTQYF. Here the CDR3 DNA reads TGTGCCAGCAGCCCCGGGGCAGTTAATACGCAGTATTTT. The complete variable domain, with remaining parts taken from reference TRBV7-9 and TRBJ2-3, reads DTGVSQNPRHKITKRGQNVTFRCDPISEHNRLYWYRQTLGQGPEFLTYFQNEAQLEKSRLLSDRFSAERPKGSFSTLEIQRTEQGDSAMYLCASSPGAVNTQYFGPGTRLTVL.

Here the CDR3 DNA reads TGTGCCAGCAGCCCCCGGTCCTCGAACACCGGGGAGCTGTTTTTT. It encodes CASSPRSSNTGELFF. This chain joins TRBV7-9 and TRBJ2-2; D ambiguous. Germline V gene data show CDR1 as SEHNR and CDR2 as FQNEAQ (reference sequence). CDR3 length equals 15 residues. Trimming took 5 bases from V and 0 from J, leaving 10 bases between them.

Here the CDR3 reads CASSPFGSYTF. For the CDR3, the DNA is TGTGCCAGCAGCCCCTTCGGGAGCTACACCTTC. The chain is built from TRBV5-8 and TRBJ1-2; no definite D call. Germline V gives CDR1 SGHTS, CDR2 YDEGEE. V dropped 4 bases and J dropped 9 bases, with 10 bases sitting between them. The CDR3 sequence is 11 residues long.

In DNA, the CDR3 is TGTGCCAGCAGTTCCGGTTGGAGTACGCAGTATTTT. It translates to CASSSGWSTQYF. J is TRBJ2-3 and V is TRBV6-5, with unresolved D. V lost 4 bases to trimming and J lost 8 bases, with 10 bases between them. This CDR3 contains 12 residues. Germline V gene sequence: CDR1 MNHEY, CDR2 SVGAGI.

This clone showed up just once. The rearrangement joins TRBV9 to TRBJ1-6, with 8 nucleotides matching TRBD1. V trimming: 1 base; J trimming: 10 bases; junction bases outside the gene matches: 4. The CDR3 loop spans 14 amino acids. Germline V gene data show CDR1 as SGDLS and CDR2 as YYNGEE. CDR3 in DNA: TGTGCCAGCAGCGTAAAACAGGGGGACTCACCCCTCCACTTT. It codes for CASSVKQGDSPLHF. The complete variable domain, with remaining parts taken from reference TRBV9 and TRBJ1-6, reads DSGVTQTPKHLITATGQRVTLRCSPRSGDLSVYWYQQSLDQGLQFLIQYYNGEERAKGNILERFSAQQFPDLHSELNLSSLELGDSALYFCASSVKQGDSPLHFGNGTRLTVT.

The V call is TRBV19, the J call TRBJ1-4; D gene unclear. CDR3 length equals 12 residues. Germline CDR1 is LNHDA and CDR2 is SQIVND (reference sequence). The ends were cut back, 10 bases at V and 5 bases at J, with 11 bases in the middle. In DNA form, the CDR3 reads TGTGCCACCTCGACGTGGAATGAAAAACTGTTTTTT. Translated, it gives CATSTWNEKLFF.

This chain joins TRBV5-1 and TRBJ2-7; TRBD2 might be the D (6 bases). In germline, CDR1 is SGHRS, CDR2 YFSETQ. The CDR3 contains 14 residues. The V gene lost 2 bases and the J gene lost 2 bases, with 11 bases spanning the gap. This CDR3 reads CASSLIGTPYEQYF. For the CDR3, the DNA is TGCGCCAGCAGCTTAATCGGGACTCCCTACGAGCAGTACTTC.

The chain has TRBV7-2 and TRBJ1-2; tentatively, D is TRBD1 (5 bases). Germline lookup yields CDR1 SGHTA and CDR2 FQGNSA. The germline V and J ends were trimmed by 3 bases and 3 bases, with 8 bases remaining between them. This CDR3 has 13 amino acids. CDR3 in DNA: TGTGCCAGCAGCTTCGCAGGGTACTATGGCTACACCTTC. Its translation is CASSFAGYYGYTF.

On this clone itself: One base away lies a much larger clone, so this may be a sequencing read error. This sample includes further DNA sequences coding for the same CDR3. The chain employs TRBV6-5 and TRBJ2-7; tentatively, D is TRBD2 (6 bases). V lost 6 bases, J lost 3 bases, and 9 bases lay in between. This CDR3 comprises 12 residues. Per germline, CDR1 MNHEY and CDR2 SVGAGI. CDR3 DNA sequence: TGTGCCAGCAGCACCGGGAGCTACGAGCAGTACTTC. This gives the protein CASSTGSYEQYF.

This clone has only one observation. V is TRBV5-5 and J is TRBJ2-3; 7 bases map to TRBD1. Germline V lookup: CDR1 SGHKS, CDR2 YYEKEE (reference sequence). The CDR3 sequence is 17 residues long. V was clipped by 1 base and J by 0 bases; unmatched bases: 8. CDR3 DNA: TGTGCCAGCAGCTTGATAGGGGGCAGAGTGAGCACAGATACGCAGTATTTT. As protein: CASSLIGGRVSTDTQYF.

The chain couples TRBV27 to TRBJ2-6; the D gene is possibly TRBD2 (6 bases). Germline CDR1 MNHEY, CDR2 SMNVEV (reference sequence). The CDR3 totals 15 residues. Trimming shortened V by 7 bases and J by 0 bases, and 10 bases separated the two germline ends. The CDR3 protein is CASTRESSGANVLTF. CDR3 DNA sequence: TGTGCCAGCACCCGGGAGAGCTCTGGGGCCAACGTCCTGACTTTC. The variable domain in full, with the rest retrieved from reference TRBV27 and TRBJ2-6, is EAQVTQNPRYLITVTGKKLTVTCSQNMNHEYMSWYRQDPGLGLRQIYYSMNVEVTDKGDVPEGYKVSRKEKRNFPLILESPSPNQTSLYFCASTRESSGANVLTFGAGSRLTVL.

Here the CDR3 DNA reads TGTGCCAGCAGCGGAAACCTCGGGACAGGGGATACCGAGCAGTACTTC. Translating it yields CASSGNLGTGDTEQYF. The chain carries TRBV7-6 and TRBJ2-7, with 10 positions matching TRBD1. CDR3 length: 16 amino acids. CDR1 and CDR2 from the germline V gene are SGHVS and FNYEAQ. With 5 bases clipped from V and 6 bases from J, the junction kept 13 bases outside the gene matches. Filled out from reference TRBV7-6 and TRBJ2-7, the complete variable domain reads GAGVSQSPRYKVTKRGQDVALRCDPISGHVSLYWYRQALGQGPEFLTYFNYEAQQDKSGLPNDRFSAERPEGSISTLTIQRTEQRDSAMYRCASSGNLGTGDTEQYFGPGTRLTVT.

This chain uses TRBV28 with TRBJ1-1; D gene unclear. This CDR3 region has 13 residues. V was trimmed by 4 bases and J by 0 bases, leaving 6 bases between them. Germline V lookup: CDR1 MDHEN, CDR2 SYDVKM. The CDR3 is CASSSAVNTEAFF. CDR3 sequence (DNA): TGTGCCAGCAGTTCCGCAGTGAACACTGAAGCTTTCTTT.

The chain links TRBV25-1 to TRBJ2-3, with a possible D match to TRBD1 (6 bases). The CDR3 length is 15 residues. Per the germline V gene, CDR1 is MGHDK and CDR2 is SYGVNS. V was cut by 5 bases and J by 3 bases, with 15 bases left in between. The CDR3: CASSPPSTGTDTQYF. The DNA of the CDR3 is TGTGCCAGCAGTCCCCCTTCGACAGGTACAGATACGCAGTATTTT.

The V gene is TRBV19, the J gene TRBJ1-1; D unclear. Trimming pared 6 bases from V and 11 bases from J, leaving 16 bases between. Germline loops: CDR1 LNHDA, CDR2 SQIVND (reference sequence). The CDR3 is 12 amino acids. The CDR3 DNA reads TGTGCCAGTAGCCCCCAGGACGGAGAGGCTTTCTTT. This encodes CASSPQDGEAFF.

The V gene is TRBV29-1, the J gene TRBJ1-5; D gene uncertain. CDR1 and CDR2 from the germline V gene are SQVTM and ANQGSEA. This CDR3 region has 15 residues. Trimming took 5 bases from V and 0 from J, leaving 14 bases between them. For the CDR3, the DNA is TGCAGCGTTCACAGTAACATGTATAGCAATCAGCCCCAGCATTTT. Amino acid sequence: CSVHSNMYSNQPQHF. Supplemented by reference TRBV29-1 and TRBJ1-5, the full variable domain reads SAVISQKPSRDICQRGTSLTIQCQVDSQVTMMFWYRQQPGQSLTLIATANQGSEATYESGFVIDKFPISRPNLTFSTLTVSNMSPEDSSIYLCSVHSNMYSNQPQHFGDGTRLSIL.

The V and J genes are TRBV11-3 and TRBJ2-1; perhaps TRBD1 as D (5 bases). The CDR3 has 13 residues. CDR1 SGHNT and CDR2 YENEEA come from the germline V gene. V lost 3 bases and J 9 bases, leaving 12 bases between the germline ends. The CDR3 DNA reads TGTGCCAGCAGCTTTGACCCTAGGGGTGAGCAGTTCTTC. It encodes CASSFDPRGEQFF.

The chain recombines TRBV7-2 with TRBJ1-6; D call uncertain. With 4 bases removed from V and 7 bases from J, the gap between germline ends came to 8 bases. Germline V gene lookup returns CDR1 SGHTA and CDR2 FQGNSA. CDR3 length: 13 amino acids. CDR3: CASSSRQNSPLHF. CDR3 nucleotide sequence: TGTGCCAGCAGCTCCCGGCAGAATTCACCCCTCCACTTT.

The chain links TRBV28 to TRBJ1-4; 8 bases fit TRBD1. Germline V gives CDR1 MDHEN, CDR2 SYDVKM. The CDR3 has 11 amino acids. CDR3 in DNA: TGTGCACTACAGGGGGATGAAAAACTGTTTTTT. This gives the protein CALQGDEKLFF.

The CDR3 DNA reads TGTGCCACCAGCAGTCTGACAGGGCCCGGAGAGCAGTACTTC. Its protein product is CATSSLTGPGEQYF. J is TRBJ2-7 and V is TRBV15; 7 positions match TRBD1. Germline values: CDR1 LNHNV, CDR2 YYDKDF (reference sequence). Trimming at V came to 3 bases and at J to 7 bases, leaving 9 bases not matched to a gene. This CDR3 has 14 residues. The full variable domain, with the rest looked up from reference TRBV15 and TRBJ2-7, is DAMVIQNPRYQVTQFGKPVTLSCSQTLNHNVMYWYQQKSSQAPKLLFHYYDKDFNNEADTPDNFQSRRPNTSFCFLDIRSPGLGDTAMYLCATSSLTGPGEQYFGPGTRLTVT.

This rearrangement joins TRBV19 to TRBJ2-5; 8 bases agree with TRBD2. The J segment lost 4 bases and the V segment lost 5 bases, leaving 3 bases of the junction unmatched. The CDR3 loop spans 13 amino acids. The germline gives CDR1 LNHDA, CDR2 SQIVND (reference sequence). CDR3 sequence (DNA): TGTGCCAGTAGTCGGCTAGCGGGAGAGACCCAGTACTTC. Residues: CASSRLAGETQYF.